The 2 T cell receptor beta chains reported below all come from one sample, sequenced in a study of cytomegalovirus exposure and HLA in healthy donors. Primers: 60 Vbeta forward and 13 Jbeta reverse. Here immunoSEQ multiplex PCR was the method, and the copy in TCRdb shows in-frame clones only, minus some. The sample records about 110,000 clones, about 80% being singletons. Input material: PBMCs. The source is a woman in her 50s in good health and CMV-seropositive.

The V gene is TRBV10-3, the J gene TRBJ2-1; 7 bases agree with TRBD2. Germline-derived CDR1 and CDR2 are ENHRY and SYGVKD. CDR3 length: 16 residues. The V segment lost 3 bases and the J segment 5 bases; nucleotides outside the gene matches: 10. The CDR3 here is CAISETGGRANNEQFF. DNA of the CDR3: TGTGCCATCAGTGAAACGGGGGGAAGGGCTAACAATGAGCAGTTCTTC.

This clone was seen ten or more times. The chain employs TRBV2 and TRBJ2-7, with D possibly TRBD2 on 5 matching bases. Germline CDR1 is SNHLY and CDR2 is FYNNEI. The CDR3 is made up of 15 amino acids. V lost 5 bases to trimming and J lost 2 bases, with 16 bases between them. CDR3 loop: CASSPRRALTYEQYF. CDR3 DNA sequence: TGTGCCAGCAGTCCCCGGCGGGCGTTAACCTACGAGCAGTACTTC.